This T cell receptor (beta chain) comes out of a study of T cell responses to AZD1222 COVID-19 vaccine. Across the study: Recipients boosted at about 4 weeks or about 12 weeks are pooled. The study's findings and limits: Among AZD1222 vaccinees, only 5 to 7 were seropositive at baseline.

This CDR3 has 14 residues. Germline assignment: CDR1 MNHEY and CDR2 SMNVEV (reference sequence). The V gene end was trimmed by 0 bases and the J gene end by 9 bases; junction bases not matched to a gene: 4. To note about this clone: The antigen remains unidentified.

The data were produced by immunoSEQ multiplex PCR, yet TCRdb's version contains in-frame clones alone and is incomplete. Found here are approximately 120,000 clones, approximately 86% of them singletons; the top ten hold approximately 5.2%. The chain is built from TRBV27 and TRBJ1-3, with 8 bases fitting TRBD1. The clonotype originates from an adult in good health. Here the sequenced sample was peripheral blood, taken on day 0 of AZD1222 vaccination. CDR3 bases: TGTGCCAGCAGTTTATCCAGGGGGCTAGGCACCATATATTTT. Translation: CASSLSRGLGTIYF.